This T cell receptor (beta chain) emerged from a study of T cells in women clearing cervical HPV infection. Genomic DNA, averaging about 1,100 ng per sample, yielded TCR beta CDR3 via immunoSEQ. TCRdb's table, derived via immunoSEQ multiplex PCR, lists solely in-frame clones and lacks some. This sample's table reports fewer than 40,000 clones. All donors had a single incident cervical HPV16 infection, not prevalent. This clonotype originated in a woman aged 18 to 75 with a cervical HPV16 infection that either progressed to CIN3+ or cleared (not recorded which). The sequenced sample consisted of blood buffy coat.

CDR3 loop: CASSRVPAVYGYTF. Incomplete CDR3 DNA: TGTGCCAGCAGCCGGGTCCCGGCAGTCTATGGC. This chain connects TRBV7-2 to TRBJ1-2; no firm D call. With the read ending 3 residues before the CDR3 end, the germline J gene is used to fill in that end. Germline V lookup: CDR1 SGHTA, CDR2 FQGNSA. This CDR3 contains 14 residues. V gave up 5 bases and J gave up 4 bases, with 14 bases separating them.